A selection of T cell receptor beta chains follows, all from one sample in a study of T cell repertoires in cytomegalovirus infection. TCRdb called the reads again in MiXCR, with one record for every CDR3 protein. The sample carries about 920,000 distinct CDR3 sequences, around 31% recorded once. The antigens of these receptors remain unknown. Sequenced here: cultured CD8+ T cells from PBMCs, sampled from culture after CMV antigen stimulation. All receptors derive from a human donor in good health (CMV status not recorded). Some clones in this sample may be carry-over from other donors' samples. The conserved cysteine and the conserved F or W are not part of the CDR3 here.

j_call: TRBJ2-1; v_call: TRBV4-1; cdr3_length: 14; cdr3_aa: ASSQGTSGEYNEQF
j_call: TRBJ1-1; v_call: TRBV7-8; cdr3_length: 10; cdr3_aa: ATLGGNTEAF
j_call: TRBJ2-7; v_call: TRBV18; cdr3_length: 14; cdr3_aa: ASSPTTGTDTYEQY
j_call: TRBJ1-6; v_call: TRBV7-2; cdr3_length: 15; cdr3_aa: ASSETDYSSYNSPLH
j_call: TRBJ2-7; v_call: TRBV7-2; cdr3_length: 16; cdr3_aa: ASSKTSGGAGFNYEQY
j_call: TRBJ1-1; v_call: TRBV6-6; cdr3_length: 12; cdr3_aa: ASSYSQGKTEAF
j_call: TRBJ1-2; v_call: TRBV7-9; cdr3_length: 13; cdr3_aa: ASSFPYRDNYGYT
j_call: TRBJ2-3; v_call: TRBV10-3; cdr3_length: 13; cdr3_aa: AISGDGQGTDTQY
j_call: TRBJ1-1; v_call: TRBV12-5; cdr3_length: 12; cdr3_aa: ASGLDRPNTEAF
j_call: TRBJ2-5; v_call: TRBV27; cdr3_length: 15; cdr3_aa: ASSFSLGVRGSETQY
j_call: TRBJ1-1; v_call: TRBV7-3; cdr3_length: 12; cdr3_aa: ASSLTGQVAEAF
j_call: TRBJ2-7; v_call: TRBV11-2; cdr3_length: 14; cdr3_aa: ASSLFPTGGFYEQY
j_call: TRBJ1-2; v_call: TRBV5-1; cdr3_length: 14; cdr3_aa: ASRLSGQATNYGYT
j_call: TRBJ1-5; v_call: TRBV27; cdr3_length: 12; cdr3_aa: ASRTGGTNQPQH
j_call: TRBJ1-2; v_call: TRBV19; cdr3_length: 11; cdr3_aa: ASSIYSSYGYT
j_call: TRBJ1-3; v_call: TRBV4-3; cdr3_length: 14; cdr3_aa: ASSQGTGSSGNTIY
j_call: TRBJ1-2; v_call: TRBV10-3; cdr3_length: 10; cdr3_aa: AIRDLLRGYT
j_call: TRBJ2-7; v_call: TRBV6-6; cdr3_length: 10; cdr3_aa: ASSQQLHEQY
j_call: TRBJ2-7; v_call: TRBV7-2; cdr3_length: 14; cdr3_aa: ASSLNSGALSYEQY
j_call: TRBJ2-2; v_call: TRBV10-3; cdr3_length: 17; cdr3_aa: AIKVARDREDYSTGELF
j_call: TRBJ2-1; v_call: TRBV5-4; cdr3_length: 13; cdr3_aa: ASSDPSGGLNEQF
j_call: TRBJ1-1; v_call: TRBV7-6; cdr3_length: 10; cdr3_aa: ASTGPGAEAF
j_call: TRBJ2-5; v_call: TRBV12-3/TRBV12-4; cdr3_length: 12; cdr3_aa: ASSLIDGRETQY
j_call: TRBJ2-5; v_call: TRBV7-9; cdr3_length: 13; cdr3_aa: ASSIEGPYRETQY
j_call: TRBJ2-1; v_call: TRBV2; cdr3_length: 11; cdr3_aa: ASPGRGGNEQF
j_call: TRBJ2-3; v_call: TRBV12-3/TRBV12-4; cdr3_length: 11; cdr3_aa: ASSPAAPDTQY